This T cell receptor (beta chain) was identified during a study of blood T cell repertoires in COVID-19. The wider study: From the United States, Italy and Spain came samples of acute and convalescent COVID-19. Sources were T cells, B-cell-depleted T cells, or PBMCs; the material itself was cDNA or gDNA.

Authors' data handling: How many nucleated cells were present was estimated from reference gene primer amplification. Assay used: immunoSEQ multiplex PCR; TCRdb lists only in-frame clones, some missing. The DNA gave D and trimming, while V, J and clone size come from that table. The table has tens of thousands of clones, 70% to 80% seen once. V lost 5 bases, J lost 1 base, and 16 bases lay in between. The CDR3 contains 16 residues. CDR1 and CDR2 from the germline V gene are SGHTA and FQGNSA. This clone has just one count. Input material: peripheral blood. The chain has TRBV7-2 and TRBJ2-3, with TRBD2 as a possible D gene (6 bases). This receptor was taken from a human donor in a cohort sampled during active COVID-19. CDR3 coding DNA: TGTGCCAGCAGCCCCACGGGAGAAGCGGGCACAGATACGCAGTATTTT. Residues: CASSPTGEAGTDTQYF.